The clone carrying this T cell receptor (beta chain) showed up just once. Authors' methods: Reference gene primer amplification yielded estimated nucleated cell counts. The repertoire was sequenced with immunoSEQ multiplex PCR; TCRdb's copy has only in-frame clones and lacks some. V, J and clone size are those of that table, while D and trimming were read from the DNA. The sample has under 200,000 clones; about 89% are singletons. This sample stems from a study of blood T cell repertoires in COVID-19. Study at large: T cells, B-cell-depleted T cells, or PBMCs provided the cDNA or gDNA that served as material.

In germline, CDR1 is MNHEY, CDR2 SMNVEV (reference sequence). The CDR3 is 14 residues long. Germline trimming cut 2 bases from V and 2 bases from J; bases unmatched to any gene: 0. Sample: peripheral blood. The chain links TRBV27 to TRBJ2-1; TRBD1 agrees at 7 bases. The TCR was taken from a man between 65 and 85 years old with acute or convalescent COVID-19. The CDR3 nucleotides are TGTGCCAGCAGTTTAGACAGGGCCTACAATGAGCAGTTCTTC. Encoded protein: CASSLDRAYNEQFF.